Sequencing of this TCR beta chain was carried out in a study of blood T cell repertoires in COVID-19 (dated by TCRdb to about 2020). A note on the overall study: Samples from collaborators originated in the United States, Italy and Spain and spanned both the acute and convalescent phases of COVID-19. Samples were obtained from the ongoing ImmuneRACE study (first 160 participants) and from over a thousand subjects provided by 6 global collaborators. A freely available public database, intended as a resource for researchers studying the immune response to SARS-CoV-2, is where the repertoires were released. The sample metadata nearly always contained a de-identified subject ID, COVID-19 status, age in years and sex. The prospective study material was composed of cDNA or gDNA derived from T cells, B-cell-depleted T cells, or PBMCs. Where available, HLA class I and class II types were obtained from metadata supplied by the sample provider rather than from assay-based typing. Deeply sampled blood TCRbeta repertoires from subjects exposed to, actively infected with, or recovered from COVID-19 were included in the dataset.

Worth noting for this clone: Its binding antigen is unknown. No much larger clone exists at a distance of one base, and base qualities are not known.

Study-wide conclusions, independent of this receptor: The quantity of clinical and demographic metadata differed by source and by participant and was supplied without curation.

Participants in the prospective study were enrolled through a virtual design, were aged roughly 18 to 100 years, and lived in roughly 25 United States geographic areas. Cohort assignment in the prospective study relied on participant-reported clinical history from a screening survey and a study questionnaire. Recovered participants in ImmuneRACE Cohort 3 were defined as having two consecutive negative NP/OP PCR tests, clearance from a healthcare professional, or resolution of symptoms. In the prospective study, whole blood, serum and a nasopharyngeal or oropharyngeal swab were collected from each participant by mobile phlebotomists. Participants in the prospective study had the option to provide additional blood draws and questionnaires over an approximately 2-month period. Before DNA extraction, blood samples from the prospective study were shipped at room temperature or frozen. TCRbeta CDR3 regions were amplified from genomic DNA using the immunoSEQ Assay, a bias-controlled multiplex PCR. Processing in the source paper ran as follows. Nucleated cell counts per sample were estimated from amplification of reference gene primers within the assay. Sequence reads were collapsed and filtered to measure the absolute abundance of every unique TCRbeta CDR3 rearrangement. Productive Simpson clonality was computed per sample as the square root of Simpson's diversity index over productive rearrangements. TCRdb's version of the immuneACCESS table is confined to in-frame rearrangements and falls short of the full clone set. An unresolved V gene accounts for under half of the shortfall where checked; the remainder is of unknown origin. V, J and clone size are taken as reported in that table, and D and trimming were inferred from the DNA itself. Counted in this sample were more than 200,000 clones; about nine tenths of them appeared once. Roughly 1.7% of the sample rests with the top ten.

This receptor was obtained from a middle-aged man who had recovered from COVID-19. What was sequenced was PBMCs or T cells enriched from blood (not recorded which).

The CDR3 protein is CASSLIGGAVGNTIYF. The nucleotide sequence is TGTGCCAGCAGCTTAATTGGAGGGGCTGTTGGAAACACCATATATTTT. The sequence joins TRBV7-8 to TRBJ1-3; a tentative D match to TRBD1 spans 5 bases. Inclusive of the bounding cysteine and phenylalanine, the CDR3 is 16 residues long. Only the CDR3 region is kept as DNA, spanning 48 bases read in frame from base 1. Trimming takes 2 bases from V and 3 bases from J, and the germline ends sit 14 bases apart. The CDR1 and CDR2 encoded by the germline V gene are SGHVS and FQNEAQ.